These T cell receptor beta chains were read from a single sample in a study of T cell responses to AZD1222 COVID-19 vaccine. The data were produced by immunoSEQ multiplex PCR, yet TCRdb's version contains in-frame clones alone and is incomplete. Of under 150,000 clones in the sample, around 94% were seen once. This specimen consisted of peripheral blood, obtained on day 0 of AZD1222 vaccination. The source is an adult in good health. The conserved cysteine and the conserved F or W are not part of the CDR3 here. A D gene is named only where the DNA matches it firmly.

>TRBV10-3|TRBD1
AISESTGPSGGYT
>TRBV6-5|.
ASSYSGSNQPQH
>TRBV28|TRBD2
ASSVSGLATYNEQF
>TRBV12-3/TRBV12-4|.
ASRLGINEKLF
>TRBV5-1|TRBD1
ASSGRTPQGAVYNEQF
>TRBV28|TRBD2
ASSLAGGRTGELF
>TRBV4-1|.
ASSPDSYYEQY
>TRBV30|.
AWSADNSYEQY
>TRBV12-3/TRBV12-4|TRBD1
ASRRDSWAEQY
>TRBV12-3/TRBV12-4|.
ASSFIRKTEAF
>TRBV30|TRBD1
AWSGTGGLGQPQH
>TRBV3-1/TRBV3-2|.
ASSPRDHYNEQF